Listed below are T cell receptor beta chains from one sample, sequenced in a study of shared clonotypes between healthy human individuals. The repertoire was sequenced with immunoSEQ multiplex PCR; TCRdb's copy has only in-frame clones and lacks some. The sample consists of 550,000 to 700,000 clones, around 73% of them appearing once. Specimen: memory CD4+ T cells sorted from blood. These receptors were taken from a woman aged 30 to 39 in good health. The CDR3 runs from the conserved cysteine through the conserved F or W. Each record gives: CDR3 DNA, CDR3 protein, V gene, clone size, D gene, J gene. D genes are given only for firm matches. Part of the rows lack a size; the others show once, few, many or a class for expanded clones.

DNA: TGTGCCAGCAGAGACAGGGGGCGTAATGAAAAACTGTTTTTT
CDR3: CASRDRGRNEKLFF
V: TRBV28
size: .
D: TRBD1
J: TRBJ1-4

DNA: TGTGCCAGCAGTGGGGATAGCAATCAGCCCCAGCATTTT
CDR3: CASSGDSNQPQHF
V: TRBV6-1
size: few
D: .
J: TRBJ1-5

DNA: TGTGCCTGGAGTTCAGGGAGCAGCGACAGGGCTGGAAACACCATATATTTT
CDR3: CAWSSGSSDRAGNTIYF
V: TRBV30
size: .
D: TRBD1
J: TRBJ1-3

DNA: TGTGCCAGCAGTTTAACTACCAAGAACACTGAAGCTTTCTTT
CDR3: CASSLTTKNTEAFF
V: TRBV28
size: .
D: .
J: TRBJ1-1

DNA: TGTGCCAGCAGCCGGGGGAACCGGGAGCAGTACTTC
CDR3: CASSRGNREQYF
V: TRBV28
size: .
D: .
J: TRBJ2-7

DNA: TGTGCCAGCGGGGGCAGCTCTAATGAAAAACTGTTTTTT
CDR3: CASGGSSNEKLFF
V: TRBV2
size: .
D: .
J: TRBJ1-4

DNA: TGTGCCAGCAGCCAAGAGGGAGGCAATCAGCCCCAGCATTTT
CDR3: CASSQEGGNQPQHF
V: TRBV7-2
size: .
D: .
J: TRBJ1-5

DNA: TGTGCCAGCAGTGCTTTACGAGCGGGAGGGCCTTCCGGGTACGAGCAGTACTTC
CDR3: CASSALRAGGPSGYEQYF
V: TRBV27
size: .
D: TRBD2
J: TRBJ2-7

DNA: TGTGCCAGCTCACCGGAGGGACTAGCGGGAGGATACGAGCAGTACTTC
CDR3: CASSPEGLAGGYEQYF
V: TRBV18
size: few
D: TRBD2
J: TRBJ2-7

DNA: TGTGCCAGCAGTTCAGAGGCCTATGGCTACACCTTC
CDR3: CASSSEAYGYTF
V: TRBV7-9
size: .
D: .
J: TRBJ1-2

DNA: TGCGCCAGCAGCTTGGCGGGAGGGCCCGAGCAGTACTTC
CDR3: CASSLAGGPEQYF
V: TRBV5-1
size: .
D: TRBD2
J: TRBJ2-7

DNA: TGTGCCTGGGGGGCGGCGTTGGGCGGGGAGCTGTTTTTT
CDR3: CAWGAALGGELFF
V: TRBV30
size: .
D: .
J: TRBJ2-2

DNA: TGTGCCAGCAGTTCCCTTGCTGGGGCCAACGTCCTGACTTTC
CDR3: CASSSLAGANVLTF
V: TRBV27
size: .
D: .
J: TRBJ2-6

DNA: TGCAGCGTTCGGATGGGACTAGCGGGCTCGAATGAGCAGTTCTTC
CDR3: CSVRMGLAGSNEQFF
V: TRBV29-1
size: .
D: TRBD2
J: TRBJ2-1

DNA: TGTGCCAGTAAACTACAGGAGCACTATGGCTACACCTTC
CDR3: CASKLQEHYGYTF
V: TRBV27
size: .
D: .
J: TRBJ1-2

DNA: TGTGCCAGCAGCGGACAGAACTATGGCTACACCTTC
CDR3: CASSGQNYGYTF
V: TRBV9
size: many
D: .
J: TRBJ1-2

DNA: TGTGCCAGCAGCACCTCCGGACTAGCGTATCAAGAGACCCAGTACTTC
CDR3: CASSTSGLAYQETQYF
V: TRBV27
size: once
D: TRBD2
J: TRBJ2-5

DNA: TGTGCCAGCACGGCAGAAGAGACCCAGTACTTC
CDR3: CASTAEETQYF
V: TRBV6-1
size: many
D: .
J: TRBJ2-5

DNA: TGTGCCAGCAGTGTCGGGAGCTCCTACGAGCAGTACTTC
CDR3: CASSVGSSYEQYF
V: TRBV28
size: .
D: .
J: TRBJ2-7

DNA: TGCGCCAGCAGCCCCGGGACGTCTGGAAACACCATATATTTT
CDR3: CASSPGTSGNTIYF
V: TRBV5-1
size: many
D: .
J: TRBJ1-3

DNA: TGTGCCAGCAGCCAAGGGGACGGGAAAAACATTCAGTACTTC
CDR3: CASSQGDGKNIQYF
V: TRBV4-2
size: .
D: .
J: TRBJ2-4

DNA: TGTGCCAGCGGTCAACTAGCGGGAGGCTCTGGAAACATTCAGTACTTC
CDR3: CASGQLAGGSGNIQYF
V: TRBV2
size: .
D: TRBD2
J: TRBJ2-4

DNA: TGTGCCAGCAGTTTATTAGGGTCTGTAACCCAGTACTTC
CDR3: CASSLLGSVTQYF
V: TRBV27
size: .
D: .
J: TRBJ2-5

DNA: TGCGCCAGCAGCATCATGACTAGCTCCGACGAGCAGTACTTC
CDR3: CASSIMTSSDEQYF
V: TRBV5-1
size: .
D: TRBD2
J: TRBJ2-7

DNA: TGCAGTGCCCTACAGGCCAATGAGCAGTTCTTC
CDR3: CSALQANEQFF
V: TRBV20-1
size: once
D: .
J: TRBJ2-1

DNA: TGTGCCAGCAGCTCGGCAGATACGCAGTATTTT
CDR3: CASSSADTQYF
V: TRBV7-9
size: .
D: .
J: TRBJ2-3

DNA: TGCGCCAGCAGCTTGATTGCACTCGGCTACGAGCAGTACTTC
CDR3: CASSLIALGYEQYF
V: TRBV5-1
size: .
D: .
J: TRBJ2-7

DNA: TGTGCCAGCTCACCACAGGGGTCGAACACTGAAGCTTTCTTT
CDR3: CASSPQGSNTEAFF
V: TRBV18
size: .
D: .
J: TRBJ1-1

DNA: TGTGCCAGCAGCTCAAAACCGCGGTGGGGACAGGGGGCGGATACGCAGTATTTT
CDR3: CASSSKPRWGQGADTQYF
V: TRBV27
size: .
D: TRBD1
J: TRBJ2-3

DNA: TGTGCCAGCAGTGACAACTCAGTTGGCACTGAAGCTTTCTTT
CDR3: CASSDNSVGTEAFF
V: TRBV6-1
size: .
D: .
J: TRBJ1-1

DNA: TGTGCCAGCTCCCGGAGCTTCGATCAGCCCCAGCATTTT
CDR3: CASSRSFDQPQHF
V: TRBV18
size: .
D: .
J: TRBJ1-5

DNA: TGCGCCAGCAGTCAGGTCATGGAAAACACCGGGGAGCTGTTTTTT
CDR3: CASSQVMENTGELFF
V: TRBV23-1
size: .
D: .
J: TRBJ2-2

DNA: TGTGCCAGCAGTCCTCTTGGGCAGACCCAGTACTTC
CDR3: CASSPLGQTQYF
V: TRBV27
size: .
D: .
J: TRBJ2-5

DNA: TGTGCCAGCTCACCAGTAGCGGGGGTCTCTGGGGCCAACGTCCTGACTTTC
CDR3: CASSPVAGVSGANVLTF
V: TRBV18
size: few
D: TRBD2
J: TRBJ2-6

DNA: TGTGCCAGCAGTTCCCTTGGGGATGAGCAGTTCTTC
CDR3: CASSSLGDEQFF
V: TRBV11-2
size: .
D: .
J: TRBJ2-1

DNA: TGCGCCAGCAGCTTGATCGGGTCGCAGGATACGCAGTATTTT
CDR3: CASSLIGSQDTQYF
V: TRBV5-1
size: .
D: .
J: TRBJ2-3

DNA: TGTGCCAGTAGGGGCTCAGGGGAAGGGAACACCGGGGAGCTGTTTTTT
CDR3: CASRGSGEGNTGELFF
V: TRBV19
size: once
D: .
J: TRBJ2-2

DNA: TGTGCCTGGAGTGTACCAGGCAGTGCCTATGGCTACACCTTC
CDR3: CAWSVPGSAYGYTF
V: TRBV30
size: .
D: .
J: TRBJ1-2

DNA: TGTGCCAGCAGTCAAAAGCCTCCGACAGGGAGGTATGAGCAGTTCTTC
CDR3: CASSQKPPTGRYEQFF
V: TRBV28
size: .
D: .
J: TRBJ2-1

DNA: TGCGCCAGCAGCTTTGGTCAGCTAGGAAACACCATATATTTT
CDR3: CASSFGQLGNTIYF
V: TRBV5-1
size: few
D: .
J: TRBJ1-3

DNA: TGCGCCAGCAGTTTAATAGGGGGCCCCTACGACTATGGCTACACCTTC
CDR3: CASSLIGGPYDYGYTF
V: TRBV5-1
size: .
D: TRBD1
J: TRBJ1-2

DNA: TGTGCCAGTAGTCTACGGGACGCTCTCAATCAGCCCCAGCATTTT
CDR3: CASSLRDALNQPQHF
V: TRBV19
size: few
D: .
J: TRBJ1-5

DNA: TGCGCCAGCAGTGACCAAACTAGCGGGAGGGCCGGGGAGCAGTTCTTC
CDR3: CASSDQTSGRAGEQFF
V: TRBV10-1
size: .
D: TRBD2
J: TRBJ2-1

DNA: TGTGCCAGCAGCCAACAGGGACGGAACACTGAAGCTTTCTTT
CDR3: CASSQQGRNTEAFF
V: TRBV14
size: .
D: .
J: TRBJ1-1

DNA: TGTGCCAGCAGCCGCTGGACAGGGCCGGGAGAGCAGTACTTC
CDR3: CASSRWTGPGEQYF
V: TRBV11-2
size: .
D: TRBD1
J: TRBJ2-7

DNA: TGTGCCAGCAGTTACCGAGCGTCTACTGAAGCTTTCTTT
CDR3: CASSYRASTEAFF
V: TRBV6-6
size: .
D: .
J: TRBJ1-1

DNA: TGTGCCAGCAGCTCGCAGGGGGCCGGTAACTATGGCTACACCTTC
CDR3: CASSSQGAGNYGYTF
V: TRBV27
size: once
D: TRBD1
J: TRBJ1-2

DNA: TGTGCCAGCAGAAGACTTAGCGGGAGCACGGATACGCAGTATTTT
CDR3: CASRRLSGSTDTQYF
V: TRBV6-5
size: once
D: TRBD2
J: TRBJ2-3

DNA: TGCGCCAGCAGCCAAGTGAGTCGGGAAAAACTGTTTTTT
CDR3: CASSQVSREKLFF
V: TRBV4-1
size: .
D: .
J: TRBJ1-4

DNA: TGTGCCAGTACCCCGCCCCCGGGACTAGCGGGACTGGGGGAGACCCAGTACTTC
CDR3: CASTPPPGLAGLGETQYF
V: TRBV19
size: .
D: TRBD2
J: TRBJ2-5

DNA: TGTGCCAGCTCACCGTCTACGGCGAGAATGGACACCGGGGAGCTGTTTTTT
CDR3: CASSPSTARMDTGELFF
V: TRBV18
size: few
D: .
J: TRBJ2-2

DNA: TGTGCCAGCAGCTTGGCCCTCTCTGGGGCCAACGTCCTGACTTTC
CDR3: CASSLALSGANVLTF
V: TRBV5-4
size: .
D: .
J: TRBJ2-6

DNA: TGCGCCAGCAGCCACCTGGCGAGAGGGGCCAAAAACATTCAGTACTTC
CDR3: CASSHLARGAKNIQYF
V: TRBV4-1
size: .
D: .
J: TRBJ2-4

DNA: TGTGCCAGCAGTGAATTGGACAGGGGGGTGGTGCAGTTCTTC
CDR3: CASSELDRGVVQFF
V: TRBV2
size: .
D: TRBD1
J: TRBJ2-1

DNA: TGTGCCAGCAGCTTAGCAGCTAGAGAGACCCAGTACTTC
CDR3: CASSLAARETQYF
V: TRBV7-7
size: .
D: .
J: TRBJ2-5

DNA: TGTGCCAGCAGCTTAGGGGGGGCGCATTTGAACACTGAAGCTTTCTTT
CDR3: CASSLGGAHLNTEAFF
V: TRBV27
size: .
D: .
J: TRBJ1-1